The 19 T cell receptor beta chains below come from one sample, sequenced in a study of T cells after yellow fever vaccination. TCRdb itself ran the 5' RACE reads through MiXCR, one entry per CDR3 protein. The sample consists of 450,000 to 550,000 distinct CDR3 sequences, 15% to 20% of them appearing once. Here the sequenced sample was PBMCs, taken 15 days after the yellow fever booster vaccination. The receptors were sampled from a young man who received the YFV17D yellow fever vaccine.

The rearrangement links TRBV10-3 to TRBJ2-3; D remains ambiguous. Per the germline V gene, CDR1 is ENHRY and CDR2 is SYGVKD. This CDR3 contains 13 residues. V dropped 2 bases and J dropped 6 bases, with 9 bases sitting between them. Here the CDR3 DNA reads TGTGCCATCAGTGAGAATGGGATGGATACGCAGTATTTT. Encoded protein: CAISENGMDTQYF.

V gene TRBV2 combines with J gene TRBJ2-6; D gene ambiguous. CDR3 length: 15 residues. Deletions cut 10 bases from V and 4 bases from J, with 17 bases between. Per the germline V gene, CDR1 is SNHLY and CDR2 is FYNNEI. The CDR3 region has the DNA TGTGCCACCAGCGCCGGAGCTTCGGGGGCCAACGTCCTGACTTTC. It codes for CATSAGASGANVLTF.

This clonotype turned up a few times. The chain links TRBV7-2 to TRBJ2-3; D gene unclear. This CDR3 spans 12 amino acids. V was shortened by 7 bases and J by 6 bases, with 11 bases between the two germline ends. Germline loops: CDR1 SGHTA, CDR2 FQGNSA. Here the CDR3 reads CASILNTDTQYF. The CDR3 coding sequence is TGTGCCAGCATCCTAAATACCGATACGCAGTATTTT.

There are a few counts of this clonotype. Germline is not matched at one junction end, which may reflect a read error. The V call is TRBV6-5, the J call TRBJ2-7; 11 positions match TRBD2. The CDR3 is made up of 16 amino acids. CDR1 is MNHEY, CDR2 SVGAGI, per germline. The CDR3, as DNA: TGTGCCAGCAGACCTAGCGGGAGGCTCATATCCTACGCGCAGTACTTC. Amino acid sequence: CASRPSGRLISYAQYF.

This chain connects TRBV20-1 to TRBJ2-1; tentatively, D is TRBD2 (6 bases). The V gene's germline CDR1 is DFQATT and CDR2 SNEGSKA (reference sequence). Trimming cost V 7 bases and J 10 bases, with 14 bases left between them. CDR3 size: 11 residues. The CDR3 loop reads CSVAGSQEQFF. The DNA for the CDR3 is TGCAGTGTCGCGGGGTCCCAGGAGCAGTTCTTC.

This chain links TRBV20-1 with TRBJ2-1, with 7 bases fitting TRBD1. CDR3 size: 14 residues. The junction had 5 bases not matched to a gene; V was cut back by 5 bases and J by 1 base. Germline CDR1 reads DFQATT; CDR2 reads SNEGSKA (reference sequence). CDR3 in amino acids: CSAPGQPSYNEQFF. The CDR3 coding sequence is TGCAGTGCTCCGGGACAGCCTTCCTACAATGAGCAGTTCTTC.

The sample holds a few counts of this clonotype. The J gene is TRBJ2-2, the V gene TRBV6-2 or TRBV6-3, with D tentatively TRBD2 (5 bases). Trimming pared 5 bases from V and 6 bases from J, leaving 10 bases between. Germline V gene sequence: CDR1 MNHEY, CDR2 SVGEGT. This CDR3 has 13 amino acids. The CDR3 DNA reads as TGTGCCAGCAGTAACACTAGATCCGGGGAGCTGTTTTTT. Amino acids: CASSNTRSGELFF.

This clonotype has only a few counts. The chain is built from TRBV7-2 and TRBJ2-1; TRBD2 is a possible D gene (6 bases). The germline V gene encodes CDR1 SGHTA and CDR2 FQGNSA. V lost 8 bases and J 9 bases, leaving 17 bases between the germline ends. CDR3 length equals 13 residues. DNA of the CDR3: TGTGCCAGCGCGGGTGGGGGGTATGGTGAGCAGTTCTTC. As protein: CASAGGGYGEQFF.

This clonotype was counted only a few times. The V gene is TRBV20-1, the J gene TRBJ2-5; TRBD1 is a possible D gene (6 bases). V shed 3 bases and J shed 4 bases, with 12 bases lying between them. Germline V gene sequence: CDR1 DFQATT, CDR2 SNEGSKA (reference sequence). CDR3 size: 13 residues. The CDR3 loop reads CSASVRGAETQYF. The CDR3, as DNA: TGCAGTGCTAGTGTCAGGGGAGCAGAGACCCAGTACTTC.

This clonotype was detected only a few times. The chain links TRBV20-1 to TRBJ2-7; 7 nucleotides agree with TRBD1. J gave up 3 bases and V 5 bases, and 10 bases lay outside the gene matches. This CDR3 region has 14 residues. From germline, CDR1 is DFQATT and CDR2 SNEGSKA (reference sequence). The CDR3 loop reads CSAPRPDRDYEQYF. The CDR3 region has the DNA TGCAGTGCTCCCCGCCCCGACAGGGACTACGAGCAGTACTTC.

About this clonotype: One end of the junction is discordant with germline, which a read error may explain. The chain's CDR3 is CASSLAILKF. The CDR3 DNA reads as TGTGCCAGCAGCTTAGCAATCCTCAAGTTC. The chain is built from TRBV7-9 and TRBJ2-1; no reliable D call. The V gene's germline CDR1 is SEHNR and CDR2 FQNEAQ (reference sequence). The CDR3 totals 10 residues.

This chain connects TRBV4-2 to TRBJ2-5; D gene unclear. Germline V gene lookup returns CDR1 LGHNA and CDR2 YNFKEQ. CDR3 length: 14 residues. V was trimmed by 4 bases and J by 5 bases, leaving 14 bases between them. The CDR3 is CASSPNQPWETQYF. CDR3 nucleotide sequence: TGTGCCAGCAGCCCAAATCAGCCGTGGGAGACCCAGTACTTC.

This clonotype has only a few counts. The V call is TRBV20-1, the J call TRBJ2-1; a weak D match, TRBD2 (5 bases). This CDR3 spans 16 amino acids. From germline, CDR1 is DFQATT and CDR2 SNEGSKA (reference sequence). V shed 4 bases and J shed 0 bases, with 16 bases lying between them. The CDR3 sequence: CSATSRTSSSYNEQFF. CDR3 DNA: TGCAGTGCTACCTCCCGGACTTCCAGCTCCTACAATGAGCAGTTCTTC.

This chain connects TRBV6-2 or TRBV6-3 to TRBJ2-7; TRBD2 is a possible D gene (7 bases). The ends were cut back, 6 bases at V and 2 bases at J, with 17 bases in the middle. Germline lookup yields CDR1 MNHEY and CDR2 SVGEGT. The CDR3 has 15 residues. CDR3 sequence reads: CASSPWGGSAYEQYF. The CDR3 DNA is TGTGCCAGCAGCCCCTGGGGGGGCTCAGCCTACGAGCAGTACTTC.

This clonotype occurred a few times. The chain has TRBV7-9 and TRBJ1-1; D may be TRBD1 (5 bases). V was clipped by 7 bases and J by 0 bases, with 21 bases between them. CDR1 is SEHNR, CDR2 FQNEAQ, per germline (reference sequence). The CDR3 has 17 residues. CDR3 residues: CASIFVGATKMNTEAFF. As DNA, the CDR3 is TGTGCCAGCATTTTTGTCGGGGCTACCAAAATGAACACTGAAGCTTTCTTT.

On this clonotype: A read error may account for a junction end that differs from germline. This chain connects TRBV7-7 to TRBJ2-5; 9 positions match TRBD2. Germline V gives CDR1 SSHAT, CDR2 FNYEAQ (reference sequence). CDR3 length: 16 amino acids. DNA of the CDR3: TGTGCTAGCAGCTTTTTCCCTAGCGGGAACCAAGAGACCCAGTACTTC. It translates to CASSFFPSGNQETQYF. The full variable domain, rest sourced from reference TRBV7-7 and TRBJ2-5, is GAGVSQSPRYKVTKRGQDVTLRCDPISSHATLYWYQQALGQGPEFLTYFNYEAQPDKSGLPSDRFSAERPEGSISTLTIQRTEQRDSAMYRCASSFFPSGNQETQYFGPGTRLLVL.

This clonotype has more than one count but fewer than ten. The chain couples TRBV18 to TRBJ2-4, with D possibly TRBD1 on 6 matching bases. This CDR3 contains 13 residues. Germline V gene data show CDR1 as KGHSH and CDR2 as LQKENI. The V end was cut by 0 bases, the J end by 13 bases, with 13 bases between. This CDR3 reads CASSPPQGLVQYF. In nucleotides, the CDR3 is TGTGCCAGCTCACCACCGCAGGGGTTGGTACAGTACTTC. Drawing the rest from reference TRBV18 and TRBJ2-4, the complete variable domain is NAGVMQNPRHLVRRRGQEARLRCSPMKGHSHVYWYRQLPEEGLKFMVYLQKENIIDESGMPKERFSAEFPKEGPSILRIQQVVRGDSAAYFCASSPPQGLVQYFGAGTRLSVL.

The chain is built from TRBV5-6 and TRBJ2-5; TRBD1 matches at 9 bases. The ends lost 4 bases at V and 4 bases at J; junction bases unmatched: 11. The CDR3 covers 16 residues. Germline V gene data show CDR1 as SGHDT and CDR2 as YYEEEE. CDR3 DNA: TGTGCCAGCAGCCACCTCAGGACAGGGGACGTAGAGACCCAGTACTTC. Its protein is CASSHLRTGDVETQYF.

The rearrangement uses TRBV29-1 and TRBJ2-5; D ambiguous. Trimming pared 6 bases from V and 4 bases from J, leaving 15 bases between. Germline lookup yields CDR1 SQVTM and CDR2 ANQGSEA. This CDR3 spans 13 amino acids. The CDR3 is CSVKSLHGETQYF. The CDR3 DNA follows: TGCAGCGTCAAGTCCCTACATGGAGAGACCCAGTACTTC.